Described below is a single TCR beta chain sequence and its context. Antigen unknown. The data are from a study of cytomegalovirus exposure and HLA in healthy donors. The wider study: A prior analysis found 117 million unique TCR beta sequences from some 190 million T cells.

Study-wide results and caveats: One cluster of highly shared sequence variants probably arose as a sequencing artifact.

The PCR contained 60 Vbeta and 13 Jbeta primers. Only in-frame clones appear in the TCRdb table, and some are missing; sequencing was by immunoSEQ multiplex PCR. The table lists roughly 120,000 clones, roughly 80% of them singletons, with 7.5% to 9% in the top ten. The sequence was obtained from a female donor in good health and CMV-seropositive. Sequences were obtained from PBMCs.

The CDR3 here is CASSTQTGNQPQHF. The CDR3 bases are TGTGCCAGTAGTACCCAGACAGGCAATCAGCCCCAGCATTTT. The chain employs TRBV19 and TRBJ1-5, with D possibly matching TRBD1 (5 bases). Trimming took 4 bases from V and 2 from J, leaving 9 bases between them. The CDR3 loop spans 14 amino acids. CDR1 and CDR2 from the germline V gene are LNHDA and SQIVND (reference sequence). The whole variable domain, filled in from reference TRBV19 and TRBJ1-5, reads DGGITQSPKYLFRKEGQNVTLSCEQNLNHDAMYWYRQDPGQGLRLIYYSQIVNDFQKGDIAEGYSVSREKKESFPLTVTSAQKNPTAFYLCASSTQTGNQPQHFGDGTRLSIL.